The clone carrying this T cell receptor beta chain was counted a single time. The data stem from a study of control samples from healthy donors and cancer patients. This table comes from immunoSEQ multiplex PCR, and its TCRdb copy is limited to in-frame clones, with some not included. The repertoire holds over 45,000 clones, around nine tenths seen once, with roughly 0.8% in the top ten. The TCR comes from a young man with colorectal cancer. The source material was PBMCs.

The CDR3 loop is CAWSVNREEAFF. The DNA for the CDR3 is TGTGCCTGGAGCGTAAACCGGGAGGAAGCTTTCTTT. V gene TRBV30 combines with J gene TRBJ1-1; D is ambiguous. Trimming removed 3 bases from V and 8 bases from J, with 13 bases in between. The CDR3 length is 12 residues. Looked up from germline, CDR1 is GTSNPN and CDR2 is SVGIG (reference sequence).